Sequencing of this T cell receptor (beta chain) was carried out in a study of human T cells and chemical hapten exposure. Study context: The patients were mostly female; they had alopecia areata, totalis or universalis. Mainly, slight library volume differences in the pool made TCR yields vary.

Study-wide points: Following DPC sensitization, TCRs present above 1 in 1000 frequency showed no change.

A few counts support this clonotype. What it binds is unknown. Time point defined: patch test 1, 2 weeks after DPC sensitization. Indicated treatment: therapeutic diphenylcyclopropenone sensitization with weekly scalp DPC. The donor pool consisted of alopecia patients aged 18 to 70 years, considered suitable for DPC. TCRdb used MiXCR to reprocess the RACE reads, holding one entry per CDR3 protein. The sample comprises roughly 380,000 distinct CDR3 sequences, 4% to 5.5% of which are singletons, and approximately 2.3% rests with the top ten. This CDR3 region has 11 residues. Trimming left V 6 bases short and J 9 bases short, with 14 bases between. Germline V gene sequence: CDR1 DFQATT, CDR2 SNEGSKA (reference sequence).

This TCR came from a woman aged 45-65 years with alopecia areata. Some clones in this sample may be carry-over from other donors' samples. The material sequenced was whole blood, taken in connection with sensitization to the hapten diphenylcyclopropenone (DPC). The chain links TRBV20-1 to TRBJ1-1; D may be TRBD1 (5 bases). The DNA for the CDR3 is TGCAGTGCCTTCGGAGGGGCCCAAGCTTTCTTT. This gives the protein CSAFGGAQAFF.